The 2 T cell receptor beta chains listed next were all sequenced from one sample in a study of T cell repertoires in cytomegalovirus infection (dated by TCRdb to between 2018 and 2021). The intended sense of this specimen's treatment or condition label: in vitro stimulation with specific CMV peptide epitopes to enrich CMV-specific T cells. No antigen has been identified for these receptors. Sequencing took place on an Illumina HiSeq 1500. Clones were called with MiXCR by TCRdb after fastp trimmed the public reads at Q25, and only in-frame beta chains were retained. All rows with the same CDR3 protein become a single entry with the most common DNA and genes. This sample comprises 95,000 to 120,000 distinct CDR3 sequences, 30% to 35% of them detected only once. The leading ten clones occupy around two fifths of the sample. The material was CD8+ T cells from cultured PBMCs, obtained from culture after CMV antigen stimulation. Source of these receptors: a human donor in good health (CMV status not recorded). Some clones in this sample may be carry-over from other donors' samples.

A few counts support this clonotype. This sequence joins TRBV19 and TRBJ2-2; D unclear. Looked up from germline, CDR1 is LNHDA and CDR2 is SQIVND (reference sequence). The CDR3 covers 14 residues. The V and J ends lost 3 bases and 0 bases respectively, with 5 bases between them. The CDR3 protein is CASSIGANTGELFF. The CDR3 coding sequence is TGTGCCAGTAGTATCGGCGCGAACACCGGGGAGCTGTTTTTT.

This clonotype was detected many times. A much larger clone is a single base away; this may be a read error. The rearrangement joins TRBV27 to TRBJ2-7, with TRBD1 matching 8 bases. V lost 5 bases to trimming and J lost 6 bases; unmatched junction nucleotides: 3. The CDR3 sequence is 12 residues long. CDR1 is MNHEY, CDR2 SMNVEV, per germline (reference sequence). The CDR3, as DNA: TGTGCCAGCAGTCAACAGGGGGGCGAGCAGTACTTC. This translates into CASSQQGGEQYF.